This is a list of T cell receptor beta chains from one sample in a study of early T cells in non-severe SARS-CoV-2 infection. MiXCR, run by TCRdb on the 5' RACE reads, gives a single entry per CDR3 protein. Among about 56,000 distinct CDR3 sequences listed, less than 15% were seen once. This specimen was whole blood, taken at baseline. Every receptor here comes from an adult who was a healthcare worker with PCR-confirmed SARS-CoV-2 infection or an uninfected control (not recorded which). The CDR3 runs from the conserved cysteine through the conserved F or W. A D gene is named only where the DNA matches it firmly. Clone size is given for some rows only: seen once, a few or many times, or a class if the clone is expanded.

v_gene	abundance	d_gene	j_gene	CDR3nt	CDR3aa
TRBV3-1	many	TRBD2	TRBJ2-1	TGTGCCAGCAGCCAACTAGCGGGAGGGCCGTACAATGAGCAGTTCTTC	CASSQLAGGPYNEQFF
TRBV7-2	once	TRBD2	TRBJ2-7	TGTGCCAGCAGCTTCGCCTTTGGCGGGAGTTCCGAGCAGTACTTC	CASSFAFGGSSEQYF
TRBV11-3	few	NA	TRBJ2-7	TGTGCCAGCAGCCCAGGACACGGATACGAGCAGTACTTC	CASSPGHGYEQYF
TRBV29-1	few	TRBD2	TRBJ2-1	TGCAGCGTTGGGGGGACTAGCGGGAGGAGTGAGTTCTTC	CSVGGTSGRSEFF
TRBV6-2/TRBV6-3	few	NA	TRBJ2-3	TGTGCCAGCAGTTTAGTCCCTTACGGGGGATCTAGCACAGATACGCAGTATTTT	CASSLVPYGGSSTDTQYF
TRBV11-2	NA	TRBD1	TRBJ2-6	TGTGCCAGCAGCTCCTATCTTGACAGGGGGATCTCTGGGGCCAACGTCCTGACTTTC	CASSSYLDRGISGANVLTF
TRBV10-2	NA	NA	TRBJ2-5	TGCGCCAGCAGTGAGTCTGTGGGGGCGGAGACCCAGTACTTC	CASSESVGAETQYF
TRBV19	NA	TRBD1	TRBJ1-4	TGTGCCAGTAGTATGTACGGACAGGGAGTAAGGTCAACTAATGAAAAACTGTTTTTT	CASSMYGQGVRSTNEKLFF
TRBV3-1	once	NA	TRBJ2-3	TGTGCCAGCAGCCTGAACGGAGCGGCAGATACGCAGTATTTT	CASSLNGAADTQYF
TRBV12-3/TRBV12-4	few	TRBD2	TRBJ2-2	TGTGCCAGCTATTTTTTCTGGCAGGGAGGGGACACCGGGGAGCTGTTTTTT	CASYFFWQGGDTGELFF
TRBV7-2	many	TRBD1	TRBJ1-6	TGTGCCAGCAGCTTAGCGGGGACAGCGATTAATTCACCCCTCCACTTT	CASSLAGTAINSPLHF
TRBV9	few	NA	TRBJ2-3	TGTGCCAGCAGCGCCGAAGATACGCAGTATTTT	CASSAEDTQYF
TRBV20-1	NA	NA	TRBJ2-1	TGCAGTGGATTAGGCGGGATACCCTACAATGAGCAGTTCTTC	CSGLGGIPYNEQFF
TRBV28	many	TRBD2	TRBJ2-3	TGTGCCAGCAGTCGGACTAGCGGGAGGAACTCCCGATTTACGCAGTATTTT	CASSRTSGRNSRFTQYF
TRBV5-1	few	NA	TRBJ1-1	TGCGCCAGCAGCTCCGGGGGCATGAACACTGAAGCTTTCTTT	CASSSGGMNTEAFF
TRBV12-3/TRBV12-4	many	TRBD1	TRBJ2-7	TGTGCCAGCAGTTTAAGTCGACTGGACAGGGGGCGGCACGAGCAGTACTTC	CASSLSRLDRGRHEQYF
TRBV4-2	many	TRBD1	TRBJ1-2	TGTGCCAGCAGCCAAGATCCTGGACAGGGAGGCTACACCTTC	CASSQDPGQGGYTF
TRBV7-3	few	TRBD2	TRBJ2-3	TGTGCCAGCAGCAAAGGAACTAGCGGGAGTTTAGCCACAGATACGCAGTATTTT	CASSKGTSGSLATDTQYF
TRBV28	many	NA	TRBJ1-1	TGTGCCAGCAGTTCGATCTTCCAGGCGGGAGCTGGAGCTTTCTTT	CASSSIFQAGAGAFF
TRBV29-1	NA	NA	TRBJ1-1	TGCAGCGTTAGCGACACCTTGAACACTGAAGCTTTCTTT	CSVSDTLNTEAFF
TRBV15	NA	NA	TRBJ2-1	TGTGCCACCAGAGACGGGAGAGCTTACAATGAGCAGTTCTTC	CATRDGRAYNEQFF
TRBV10-2	NA	NA	TRBJ2-7	TGCGCCAGCAGTGAGGACCCACGGGTAGGGTACGAGCAGTACTTC	CASSEDPRVGYEQYF
TRBV29-1	many	TRBD2	TRBJ2-3	TGCAGCGTTGCGGGGGGGAAGAGAGATACGCAGTATTTT	CSVAGGKRDTQYF
TRBV20-1	NA	NA	TRBJ2-7	TGCAGTGCTAGACCGGCCGAAAACCGGAACGAGCAGTACTTC	CSARPAENRNEQYF
TRBV7-8	many	TRBD2	TRBJ2-1	TGTGCCAGCAGCTTAGCGGTGGGACTAGCGGGGGTCCTCTCCTACAATGAGCAGTTCTTC	CASSLAVGLAGVLSYNEQFF
TRBV18	few	NA	TRBJ2-1	TGTGCCAGCTCATTAAACGGACAGAACCCGCAGTTCTTC	CASSLNGQNPQFF
TRBV7-9	few	TRBD1	TRBJ2-6	TGTGCCAGCAGCTTAGCCGGACAGGGTGATTTTGGGGCCAACGTCCTGACTTTC	CASSLAGQGDFGANVLTF
TRBV14	many	TRBD2	TRBJ2-1	TGTGCCAGCAGCCATGGACTAGCGGGAGGGCGGGATGAGCAGTTCTTC	CASSHGLAGGRDEQFF
TRBV10-2	NA	NA	TRBJ2-7	TGCGCCAGCAAGGGGACGGACTACTACGAGCAGTACTTC	CASKGTDYYEQYF
TRBV12-5	few	NA	TRBJ1-5	TGTGCTAGTGGTTTGGGGACACAAAATCAGCCCCAGCATTTT	CASGLGTQNQPQHF
TRBV12-3/TRBV12-4	few	NA	TRBJ1-3	TGTGCCAGCAGTTTCGCAGTCGGAGACGGAAACACCATATATTTT	CASSFAVGDGNTIYF
TRBV6-1	many	NA	TRBJ1-5	TGTGCCAGCATAGGGGGGAATCAGCCCCAGCATTTT	CASIGGNQPQHF
TRBV24-1	many	TRBD1	TRBJ2-3	TGTGCCACCAGTGTCGGACAGGGTCGGGCAGATACGCAGTATTTT	CATSVGQGRADTQYF
TRBV13	few	TRBD2	TRBJ2-3	TGTGCCAGCAGCTATCTAGCGGGAGAGGGTACGCAGTATTTT	CASSYLAGEGTQYF
TRBV15	NA	NA	TRBJ2-3	TGTGCCACCAGCTCCCACCAGGGTACGCAGTATTTT	CATSSHQGTQYF
TRBV20-1	NA	TRBD2	TRBJ2-1	TGCAGTGCTGGGGGACTAGCAAATCCTCCATACAATGAGCAGTTCTTC	CSAGGLANPPYNEQFF
TRBV29-1	many	TRBD2	TRBJ2-1	TGCAGCGTTGTGGGAGGGAATGAGCAGTTCTTC	CSVVGGNEQFF
TRBV10-2	few	NA	TRBJ2-3	TGCGCCAGCAGAAAACTGAGCGACACAGATACGCAGTATTTT	CASRKLSDTDTQYF
TRBV20-1	few	NA	TRBJ2-1	TGCAGTGCCACCTATGCTAGCAGCCAAGGGGGTGAGCAGTTCTTC	CSATYASSQGGEQFF
TRBV20-1	NA	TRBD2	TRBJ2-1	TGCAGTGCTGGTAAGCGGGAGGAAAAGAATGAGCAGTTCTTC	CSAGKREEKNEQFF
TRBV4-2	NA	TRBD1	TRBJ1-1	TGTGCCAGCAGCCCCGGGACAGAGAACACTGAAGCTTTCTTT	CASSPGTENTEAFF
TRBV15	NA	NA	TRBJ2-7	TGTGCCACCAGCAGAGATGCCGGGGGGCAGTACTTC	CATSRDAGGQYF
TRBV20-1	few	TRBD2	TRBJ2-2	TGCAGTGCTAGAGATCCCGCTAGCGGGGGAGGGGACACCGGGGAGCTGTTTTTT	CSARDPASGGGDTGELFF
TRBV20-1	many	TRBD2	TRBJ2-1	TGCAGCGCAGGGCGTCCAACTAGCGGGGGGCTGAACAATGAGCAGTTCTTC	CSAGRPTSGGLNNEQFF
TRBV29-1	NA	NA	TRBJ2-3	TGCAGCGTCGGTGAGGTCCCAGATACGCAGTATTTT	CSVGEVPDTQYF
TRBV5-5	NA	TRBD1	TRBJ2-7	TGTGCCAGCAGCCCCGGACAGGGTTTCTACGAGCAGTACTTC	CASSPGQGFYEQYF
TRBV20-1	few	NA	TRBJ2-1	TGCAGTGCTAGGAAGAGCAGGGATAGGGTCAATGAGCAGTTCTTC	CSARKSRDRVNEQFF
TRBV28	NA	NA	TRBJ1-5	TGTGCCACCCAAGGGGGGAACAATCAGCCCCAGCATTTT	CATQGGNNQPQHF
TRBV7-6	few	TRBD2	TRBJ2-2	TGTGCCAGCAGCTTTGAAGCAGCGGGAGGGCCAGGCGGGGAGCTGTTTTTT	CASSFEAAGGPGGELFF
TRBV2	NA	NA	TRBJ1-5	TGTGCCAGTGGTCAGCCCCAGCATTTT	CASGQPQHF
TRBV4-1	NA	TRBD1	TRBJ2-7	TGCGCCAGCAGCCGGGGGACAGGGGAATTGTCCTTGGCCGTTCAGTACTTC	CASSRGTGELSLAVQYF
TRBV7-8	NA	NA	TRBJ2-7	TGTGCCATACGCCTCCAGACAGCCTCCTACGAGCAGTACTTC	CAIRLQTASYEQYF
TRBV29-1	many	TRBD2	TRBJ2-7	TGCAGCGTTCGTCGGAGCGGGAGCTACGAGCAGTACTTC	CSVRRSGSYEQYF
TRBV5-1	once	NA	TRBJ2-1	TGCGCCAGCAGCTTGGATTGGGGAGGTGAGCAGTTCTTC	CASSLDWGGEQFF
TRBV18	many	NA	TRBJ2-1	TGTGCCAGCTCACCACGGCGGGGGCTGGGGGATGAGCAGTTCTTC	CASSPRRGLGDEQFF
TRBV3-1	NA	TRBD2	TRBJ2-5	TGTGCCAGCAGCCAAGAGGTAGTGGGAGCGGGAGTGACGGCGGAGACCCAGTACTTC	CASSQEVVGAGVTAETQYF
TRBV20-1	few	NA	TRBJ2-7	TGCAGTGCTAGCCTCGGCCTTTCCTACGAGCAGTACTTC	CSASLGLSYEQYF